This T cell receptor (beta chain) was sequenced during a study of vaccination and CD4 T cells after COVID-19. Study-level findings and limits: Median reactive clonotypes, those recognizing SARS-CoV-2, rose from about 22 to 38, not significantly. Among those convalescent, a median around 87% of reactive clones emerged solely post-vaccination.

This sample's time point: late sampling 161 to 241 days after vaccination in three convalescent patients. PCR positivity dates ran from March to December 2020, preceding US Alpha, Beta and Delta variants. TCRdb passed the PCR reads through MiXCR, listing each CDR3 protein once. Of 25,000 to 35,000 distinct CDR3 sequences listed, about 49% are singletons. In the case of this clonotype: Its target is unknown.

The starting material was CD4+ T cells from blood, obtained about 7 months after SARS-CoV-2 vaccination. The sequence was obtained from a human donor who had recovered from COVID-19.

CDR3 amino acids: CASSDAGGTDTQYF. CDR3 sequence (DNA): TGTGCCAGCAGTGACGCGGGAGGCACAGATACGCAGTATTTT. V usage is TRBV6-4 and J usage is TRBJ2-3, with 7 bases aligning to TRBD2. The CDR3 has 14 residues. The V gene end was trimmed by 2 bases and the J gene end by 1 base; junction bases not matched to a gene: 0. Germline CDR1 MRHNA, CDR2 SNTAGT.